The clone carrying this T cell receptor (beta chain) was seen a single time. Its antigen is not known. Expressed TCRB transcripts were sequenced because the isolated RNA had all been reverse transcribed beforehand. Assay: immunoSEQ multiplex PCR; the TCRdb copy retains only in-frame clones and omits some. The sample records about 470,000 clones, approximately 30% being singletons. This specimen belongs to a study of beta chain features in type 1 diabetes. Study-wide findings and caveats: The naive, central memory and Treg TCRB repertoires showed an apparent similarity that was greater among patients than among healthy donors.

The length of the CDR3 is 14 residues. With 5 bases clipped from V and 1 base from J, the junction kept 3 bases outside the gene matches. CDR1 is SGHVS, CDR2 FNYEAQ, per germline. Sequenced input: naive CD4+ T cells from blood. This chain connects TRBV7-6 to TRBJ1-1, with 8 bases fitting TRBD1. This clonotype was sampled from a man between 18 and 29 years old in good health. The chain's CDR3 is CASSPGGRNTEAFF. For the CDR3, the DNA is TGTGCCAGCAGCCCAGGGGGCAGGAACACTGAAGCTTTCTTT.